The rows below give T cell receptor beta chains drawn from one sample of a study of early T cells in non-severe SARS-CoV-2 infection. MiXCR was run by TCRdb on the 5' RACE reads, yielding one entry per CDR3 protein. The table has tens of thousands of distinct CDR3 sequences, 3.5% to 4.5% seen once. The sequenced material came from whole blood. These receptors came from an adult who was a healthcare worker with PCR-confirmed SARS-CoV-2 infection or an uninfected control (not recorded which). The CDR3 runs from the conserved cysteine through the conserved F or W. A D gene is named only where the DNA matches it firmly. Some rows mark clone size as missing; the rest say once, few, many or name a class of expanded clone.

D	size	V	length	J	CDR3	DNA
.	many	TRBV7-6	12	TRBJ1-2	CASNPARQSYTF	TGTGCCAGCAACCCTGCACGCCAGAGCTACACCTTC
.	.	TRBV11-2	14	TRBJ2-7	CASSSLRDGYEQYF	TGTGCCAGCAGCTCCCTACGGGACGGCTACGAGCAGTACTTC
TRBD2	many	TRBV20-1	14	TRBJ2-7	CSANLAGGTNEQYF	TGCAGTGCTAACTTAGCGGGGGGGACTAACGAGCAGTACTTC
.	few	TRBV7-2	14	TRBJ2-7	CASTQRTGPYEQYF	TGTGCCAGCACTCAAAGAACCGGGCCCTACGAGCAGTACTTC
.	many	TRBV11-1	15	TRBJ2-2	CASSWKSGAVGELFF	TGTGCCAGCAGCTGGAAGTCAGGGGCCGTCGGGGAGCTGTTTTTT
.	few	TRBV7-6	15	TRBJ1-1	CASSPQQGWDTEAFF	TGTGCCAGCAGCCCCCAACAGGGTTGGGACACTGAAGCTTTCTTT
.	many	TRBV5-1	14	TRBJ1-1	CASSPWGANTEAFF	TGCGCCAGCAGCCCCTGGGGAGCGAACACTGAAGCTTTCTTT
.	many	TRBV3-1	13	TRBJ1-2	CASSQVNRDGYTF	TGTGCCAGCAGCCAAGTGAACAGGGACGGCTACACCTTC
.	.	TRBV6-5	14	TRBJ1-4	CASRLGENDEKLFF	TGTGCCAGCAGACTAGGGGAGAACGATGAAAAACTGTTTTTT
.	few	TRBV10-1	13	TRBJ1-1	CASSRGPNTEAFF	TGCGCCAGCAGCAGGGGTCCGAACACTGAAGCTTTCTTT
.	many	TRBV7-2	16	TRBJ2-7	CASSLGDSGERYEQYF	TGTGCCAGCAGCTTAGGAGATTCCGGGGAACGATACGAGCAGTACTTC
TRBD1	many	TRBV12-3/TRBV12-4	15	TRBJ1-5	CASSLRQGISQPQHF	TGTGCCAGCAGTTTACGACAGGGGATATCTCAGCCCCAGCATTTT
.	many	TRBV28	12	TRBJ2-3	CASSPISDTQYF	TGTGCCAGCAGCCCGATTTCAGATACGCAGTATTTT
.	many	TRBV6-6	13	TRBJ2-6	CASTDSGANVLTF	TGTGCCAGCACCGACTCTGGGGCCAACGTCCTGACTTTC
.	many	TRBV18	13	TRBJ2-3	CAAARESTDTQYF	TGTGCCGCCGCAAGGGAAAGCACAGATACGCAGTATTTT
.	many	TRBV20-1	18	TRBJ2-6	CSARDRDTHRSGANVLTF	TGCAGTGCTAGAGACCGGGACACTCACCGCTCTGGGGCCAACGTCCTGACTTTC
.	many	TRBV12-3/TRBV12-4	13	TRBJ2-1	CASGLWGFNEQFF	TGTGCCTCTGGACTGTGGGGATTCAATGAGCAGTTCTTC
.	many	TRBV5-1	15	TRBJ1-1	CASSLEGGHTTEAFF	TGCGCCAGCAGCTTGGAGGGGGGACACACTACAGAAGCTTTCTTT
.	few	TRBV6-1	14	TRBJ2-7	CASSEMGGAYEQYF	TGTGCCAGCAGTGAAATGGGGGGCGCCTACGAGCAGTACTTC
.	many	TRBV5-5	14	TRBJ2-3	CASSLGPPPDTQYF	TGTGCCAGCAGCTTGGGCCCCCCCCCAGATACGCAGTATTTT
TRBD2	.	TRBV5-1	15	TRBJ2-1	CASSLASGSSREQFF	TGCGCCAGCAGCTTGGCTAGCGGGAGCTCCCGTGAGCAGTTCTTC
TRBD2	many	TRBV7-2	16	TRBJ2-1	CASSYFGGADWNEQFF	TGTGCCAGCAGCTATTTCGGGGGGGCCGATTGGAATGAGCAGTTCTTC
TRBD2	few	TRBV6-2/TRBV6-3	14	TRBJ2-3	CASSQLAGTDTQYF	TGTGCCAGCAGTCAACTAGCGGGCACAGATACGCAGTATTTT
.	few	TRBV14	12	TRBJ2-3	CASSGDWDTQYF	TGTGCCAGCAGCGGGGATTGGGATACGCAGTATTTT
.	many	TRBV10-3	15	TRBJ2-7	CAIMGAGGATYEQYF	TGTGCCATCATGGGCGCCGGCGGGGCGACCTACGAGCAGTACTTC
.	many	TRBV28	13	TRBJ2-5	CASSLSLQETQYF	TGTGCCAGCAGTTTATCGCTTCAAGAGACCCAGTACTTC
TRBD2	many	TRBV7-6	17	TRBJ2-1	CASSLGKGLAGYNEQFF	TGTGCCAGCAGCTTAGGGAAGGGACTAGCGGGCTACAATGAGCAGTTCTTC
.	few	TRBV6-2/TRBV6-3	16	TRBJ2-7	CASSYLRQENSYEQYF	TGTGCCAGCAGTTACTTACGACAGGAGAACTCCTACGAGCAGTACTTC